This TCR beta chain was sequenced in a study of T cells in Graves' hyperthyroidism and ophthalmopathy (dated by TCRdb to the late 2010s). In terms of the full investigation: Peripheral blood was sampled at the time of initial diagnosis, prior to any treatment. TCR V-J signatures able to tell the groups apart were searched for in a discovery cohort of some 100 patients, of whom roughly 42 had Graves' ophthalmopathy and around 58 had stable Graves' hyperthyroidism. Whether ophthalmopathy could be predicted prospectively was tested in an independent validation cohort made up of approximately 19 hyperthyroidism patients plus 17 patients who later progressed to ophthalmopathy. The 100 discovery patients were randomly split 7:3 into training and test sets. Thyroid tissue and blood T-cell repertoires from six or seven Graves' hyperthyroidism patients were also compared in the study. Following sampling, methimazole starting at 30 mg daily was given to hyperthyroidism patients, and high-dose intravenous methylprednisolone was given to ophthalmopathy patients. According to the paper, TCR Vbeta CDR3 sequencing was carried out on over 130 peripheral blood samples, which came from 40 to 45 ophthalmopathy, 75 or so hyperthyroidism and about 17 progressor patients.

TCR beta CDR3 regions were amplified from RNA transcripts. The TCR CDR3 was subjected to a first round of RT-PCR using the HTBI primer set and the Qiagen OneStep RT-PCR kit. Libraries were constructed in a second round of multiplex PCR, after which size selection and purification were carried out. Sequencing of the libraries was done on an Illumina HiSeq2000 using paired-end 100 bp reads. In the original analysis: SOAPnuke was used to process the raw data, removing reads that contained adapters or uncalled bases, had a mean Phred below 15, or lacked an exact match to the constant primer or identifier. High-quality paired reads were merged with COPE v1.2.5, and unique nucleotide sequences were defined as clonotypes. MiTCR v1.1 was used to align the clonotypes against IMGT TRBV, TRBD and TRBJ reference segments. The analysis included only V-J combinations with a frequency above 0.0001, which together covered around 99% of the repertoires. The TCS score was defined as the ratio of F50 (clonal expansion) to E x V (chaos), calculated using BLOSUM62-based TCRdist between CDR3 peptides within each V-J. Welch's t-statistics and random forest reduced several hundred V-J features to some 14, which were used in a naive Bayes classifier (R e1071). In-frame beta chains were kept once TCRdb had trimmed the public reads at Q25 with fastp and called clones with MiXCR. Under each unique CDR3 protein, matching rows form one entry showing the most common genes and DNA. TCRdb assigned the V and J calls; the authors' analysis was not used. In all, the sample holds 250,000 to 300,000 distinct CDR3 sequences, and approximately 19% of those were seen once. In total, the top ten clones hold about two fifths of the sample.

Findings and caveats that apply to the study as a whole: In validation, the model predicted progression to ophthalmopathy a median of about 6.5 months before onset, with around 70% sensitivity and roughly 79% specificity. No statistical method was used to fix the sample size in advance, and group allocation was not hidden from the investigators. In cross-validation, a model built on a 13 V-J signature told ophthalmopathy apart from stable hyperthyroidism with 87.88% sensitivity and around 83% specificity, and in testing the same model reached 80%/75%. Blood samples also contained most of the expanded thyroid clonotypes (frequency above 0.001), which suggests that blood repertoires may reflect thyroid immune responses.

In the ophthalmopathy patients, disease was moderately to severely active, with a Clinical Activity Score of 3 or more, a NOSPECS grade of 4 or more, and a duration of less than 3 months. The study excluded patients with uncontrolled infections, other autoimmune diseases, pregnancy or lactation. Diagnoses were based on clinical symptoms, serum thyroxine and TRAb, thyroid ultrasound and orbital computed tomography. Ficoll-Paque density gradient centrifugation was used to isolate PBMCs from around 10 ml of fresh peripheral blood. Total RNA was extracted with Trizol reagent, and quality was checked on an Agilent 2100 Bioanalyzer. This clonotype has a handful of counts. The specificity of this receptor is unknown. Base quality data are lacking; no much larger clone is found one base away. This clonotype was obtained from a man aged 50 to 59 with Graves' ophthalmopathy. Sequencing used blood.

The nucleotides are TGCAGTGCTAGAGATCGGGCAGGGCGGCTAGCGGGAGGGCGGAACAATGAGCAGTTCTTC. Translation gives CSARDRAGRLAGGRNNEQFF. The sequence is built from TRBV20-1 and TRBJ2-1, with 12 central nucleotides matching TRBD2. Trimming takes 0 bases off V and 5 bases off J; junction bases not matched to a gene: 17. The germline V gene encodes CDR1 DFQATT and CDR2 SNEGSKA (reference sequence). The CDR3 holds 20 amino acids from the cysteine to the phenylalanine. Only the CDR3 part of the read is kept: 60 bases, read in frame from the first base.